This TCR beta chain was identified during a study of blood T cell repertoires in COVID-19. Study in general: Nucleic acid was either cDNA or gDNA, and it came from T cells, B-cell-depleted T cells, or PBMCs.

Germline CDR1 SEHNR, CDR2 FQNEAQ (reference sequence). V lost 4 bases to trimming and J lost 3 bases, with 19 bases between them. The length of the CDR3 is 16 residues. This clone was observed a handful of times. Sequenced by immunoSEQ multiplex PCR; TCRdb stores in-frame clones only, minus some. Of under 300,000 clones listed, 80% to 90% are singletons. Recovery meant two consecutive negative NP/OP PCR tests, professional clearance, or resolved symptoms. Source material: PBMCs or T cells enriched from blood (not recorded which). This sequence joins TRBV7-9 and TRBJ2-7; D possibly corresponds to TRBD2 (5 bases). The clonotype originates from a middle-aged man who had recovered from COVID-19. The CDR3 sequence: CASSSPLRFRDYEQYF. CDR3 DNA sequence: TGTGCCAGCAGCTCACCACTTCGGTTTCGGGACTACGAGCAGTACTTC. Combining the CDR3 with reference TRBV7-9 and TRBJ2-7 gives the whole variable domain DTGVSQNPRHKITKRGQNVTFRCDPISEHNRLYWYRQTLGQGPEFLTYFQNEAQLEKSRLLSDRFSAERPKGSFSTLEIQRTEQGDSAMYLCASSSPLRFRDYEQYFGPGTRLTVT.